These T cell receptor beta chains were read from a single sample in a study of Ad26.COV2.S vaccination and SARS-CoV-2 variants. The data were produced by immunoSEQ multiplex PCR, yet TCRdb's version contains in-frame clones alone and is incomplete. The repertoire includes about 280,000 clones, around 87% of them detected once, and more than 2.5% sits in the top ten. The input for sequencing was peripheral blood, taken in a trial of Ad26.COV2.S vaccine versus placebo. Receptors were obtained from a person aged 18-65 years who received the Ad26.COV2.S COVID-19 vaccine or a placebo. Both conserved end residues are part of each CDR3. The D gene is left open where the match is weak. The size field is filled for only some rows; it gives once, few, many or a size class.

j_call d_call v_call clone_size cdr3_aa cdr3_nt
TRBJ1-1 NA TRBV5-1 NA CASIREPNGNTEAFF TGCGCCAGCATACGGGAACCCAACGGGAACACTGAAGCTTTCTTT
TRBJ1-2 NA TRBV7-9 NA CASSLAGRGYTF TGTGCCAGCAGCTTAGCGGGGCGAGGCTACACCTTC
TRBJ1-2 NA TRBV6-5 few CASSYREGDNYGYTF TGTGCCAGCAGTTACAGAGAGGGGGATAACTATGGCTACACCTTC
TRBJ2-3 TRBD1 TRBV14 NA CASSQGRRTGGTDTQYF TGTGCCAGCAGCCAGGGACGACGGACAGGGGGAACAGATACGCAGTATTTT
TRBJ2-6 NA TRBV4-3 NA CASSQAINGANVLTF TGCGCCAGCAGCCAAGCGATTAATGGGGCCAACGTCCTGACTTTC
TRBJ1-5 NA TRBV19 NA CASRTANQPQHF TGTGCCAGTAGGACAGCTAATCAGCCCCAGCATTTT
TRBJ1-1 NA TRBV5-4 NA CASTGKAGMNTEAFF TGTGCCAGCACCGGGAAGGCAGGCATGAACACTGAAGCTTTCTTT
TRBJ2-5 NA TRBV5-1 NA CASSLYSGGETQYF TGCGCCAGCAGCTTGTATTCAGGGGGGGAGACCCAGTACTTC
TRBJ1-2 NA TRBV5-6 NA CASSLDGQMSPYGYTF TGTGCCAGCAGCTTGGACGGACAGATGTCCCCCTATGGCTACACCTTC
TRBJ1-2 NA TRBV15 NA CATSRDRGGGYGYTF TGTGCCACCAGCAGAGATCGAGGGGGTGGTTATGGCTACACCTTC
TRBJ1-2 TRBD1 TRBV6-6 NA CASSRTGDAAVDYGYTF TGTGCCAGCAGTCGTACAGGGGATGCGGCCGTTGACTATGGCTACACCTTC
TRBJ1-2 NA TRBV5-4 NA CASSPAGTDYGYTF TGTGCCAGCAGCCCGGCAGGGACTGACTATGGCTACACCTTC
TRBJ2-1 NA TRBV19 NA CASKVNPRDNEQFF TGTGCCAGTAAGGTCAATCCAAGAGACAATGAGCAGTTCTTC
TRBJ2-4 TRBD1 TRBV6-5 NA CASRTDRAPGDIQYF TGTGCCAGCAGAACGGACAGGGCCCCCGGGGACATTCAGTACTTC
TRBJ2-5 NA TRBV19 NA CASSTRTPGHRVRQETQYF TGTGCCAGTAGTACACGTACCCCGGGGCACAGGGTGAGGCAAGAGACCCAGTACTTC
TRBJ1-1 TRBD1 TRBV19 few CASGTGGTEAFF TGTGCCAGTGGGACAGGGGGCACTGAAGCTTTCTTT
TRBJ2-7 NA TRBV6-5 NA CASRDWGAAYEQYF TGTGCCAGCAGGGACTGGGGTGCTGCCTACGAGCAGTACTTC
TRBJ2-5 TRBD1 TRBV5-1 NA CASSPGQGAQETQYF TGCGCCAGCAGCCCGGGACAGGGGGCACAAGAGACCCAGTACTTC
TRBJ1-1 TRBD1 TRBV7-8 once CASSAPGQGVWTEAFF TGTGCCAGCAGCGCCCCGGGACAGGGCGTTTGGACTGAAGCTTTCTTT
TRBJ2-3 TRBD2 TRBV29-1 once CSGGLAGQGTDTQYF TGCAGCGGCGGACTAGCGGGACAAGGCACAGATACGCAGTATTTT
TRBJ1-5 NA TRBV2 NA CASSAEGHSNQPQHF TGTGCCAGCAGTGCGGAGGGGCATAGCAATCAGCCCCAGCATTTT
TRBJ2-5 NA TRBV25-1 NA CASSEQQETQYF TGTGCCAGCAGTGAACAGCAAGAGACCCAGTACTTC
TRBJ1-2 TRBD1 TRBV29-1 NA CSVDPAGQGHDGYTF TGCAGCGTTGACCCGGCGGGACAGGGGCACGATGGCTACACCTTC
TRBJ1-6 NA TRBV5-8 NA CASSLAAILNSPLHF TGTGCCAGCAGCTTGGCGGCGATCCTGAATTCACCCCTCCACTTT
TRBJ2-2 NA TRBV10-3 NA CAIKETNTGELFF TGTGCCATCAAAGAGACAAACACCGGGGAGCTGTTTTTT
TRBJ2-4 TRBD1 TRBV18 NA CASSRYRGDIQYF TGTGCCAGCTCACGCTACAGGGGGGACATTCAGTACTTC
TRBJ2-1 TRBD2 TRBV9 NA CATSGGTGYNEQFF TGTGCCACGAGCGGGGGCACGGGCTACAATGAGCAGTTCTTC
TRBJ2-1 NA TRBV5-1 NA CASSRSETYNEQFF TGCGCCAGCAGCCGTTCGGAAACCTACAATGAGCAGTTCTTC
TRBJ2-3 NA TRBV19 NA CASSIGTGGADTQYF TGTGCCAGTAGTATAGGTACAGGAGGCGCAGATACGCAGTATTTT
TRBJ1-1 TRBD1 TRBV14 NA CASTQGAWTEAFF TGTGCCAGCACGCAGGGGGCATGGACTGAAGCTTTCTTT
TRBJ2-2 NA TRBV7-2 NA CASSLLGPNTGELFF TGTGCCAGCAGCCTCTTGGGGCCGAACACCGGGGAGCTGTTTTTT
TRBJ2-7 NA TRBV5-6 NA CASSYGNEQYF TGTGCCAGCAGCTACGGGAACGAGCAGTACTTC
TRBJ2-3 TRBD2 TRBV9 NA CASSVTISLGTSGDSTDTQYF TGTGCCAGCAGCGTAACCATATCACTAGGGACTAGCGGGGACAGCACAGATACGCAGTATTTT
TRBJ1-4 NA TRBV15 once CATSIVPGGPNEKLFF TGTGCCACCAGCATCGTACCGGGGGGGCCGAATGAAAAACTGTTTTTT
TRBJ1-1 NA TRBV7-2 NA CASSPPGRAWAEAFF TGTGCCAGCAGCCCCCCGGGCAGGGCTTGGGCTGAAGCTTTCTTT
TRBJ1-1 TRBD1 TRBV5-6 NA CASSPGAGGGSEAFF TGTGCCAGCAGCCCTGGGGCGGGAGGGGGCTCTGAAGCTTTCTTT
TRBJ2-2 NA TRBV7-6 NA CASSLEVGTNTGELFF TGTGCCAGCAGCTTAGAGGTCGGAACGAACACCGGGGAGCTGTTTTTT
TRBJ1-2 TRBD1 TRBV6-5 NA CASSYLSTGNYGYTF TGTGCCAGCAGTTACCTTTCGACAGGGAACTATGGCTACACCTTC
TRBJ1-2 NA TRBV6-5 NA CASRGLGIYGYTF TGTGCCAGCAGGGGACTAGGAATCTATGGCTACACCTTC
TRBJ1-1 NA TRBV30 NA CAWSVGVMNTEAFF TGTGCCTGGAGTGTCGGAGTGATGAACACTGAAGCTTTCTTT
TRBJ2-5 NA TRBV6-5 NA CASSRREQETQYF TGTGCCAGCAGTCGACGAGAACAAGAGACCCAGTACTTC
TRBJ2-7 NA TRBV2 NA CASQLIGRNEQYF TGTGCCAGCCAATTGATAGGTAGAAACGAGCAGTACTTC
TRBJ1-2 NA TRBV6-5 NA CASTTIPTTGYTF TGTGCCAGCACCACCATCCCGACAACTGGCTACACCTTC
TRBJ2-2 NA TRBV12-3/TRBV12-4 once CASSPMGTGELFF TGTGCCAGCAGTCCAATGGGCACCGGGGAGCTGTTTTTT
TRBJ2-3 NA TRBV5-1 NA CASRQEADTQYF TGCGCCAGCAGACAAGAGGCAGATACGCAGTATTTT
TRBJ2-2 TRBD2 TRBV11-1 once CASSSWTSGRAGELFF TGTGCCAGCAGCTCGTGGACTAGCGGGAGAGCCGGGGAGCTGTTTTTT
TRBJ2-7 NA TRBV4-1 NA CASSRQLNEGYEQYF TGCGCCAGCAGCCGCCAACTAAACGAGGGGTACGAGCAGTACTTC
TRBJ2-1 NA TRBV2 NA CASLRDTYNEQFF TGTGCCAGCCTCAGGGACACCTACAATGAGCAGTTCTTC
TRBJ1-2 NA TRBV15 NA CATSRDKGGSTNYGYTF TGTGCCACCAGCAGAGATAAGGGCGGGTCGACTAACTATGGCTACACCTTC
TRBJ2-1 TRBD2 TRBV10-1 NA CASSESGGNEQFF TGCGCCAGCAGTGAGTCGGGGGGGAATGAGCAGTTCTTC
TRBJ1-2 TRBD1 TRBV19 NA CASSEPGGHVYGYTF TGTGCCAGTAGTGAACCAGGGGGCCATGTCTATGGCTACACCTTC
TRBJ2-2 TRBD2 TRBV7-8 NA CASSPGGLAGGGGELFF TGTGCCAGCAGCCCCGGGGGACTAGCGGGAGGTGGCGGGGAGCTGTTTTTT
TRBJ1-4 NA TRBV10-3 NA CAIAVQANEKLFF TGTGCCATCGCGGTTCAGGCTAATGAAAAACTGTTTTTT
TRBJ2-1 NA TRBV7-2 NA CANRRDSSSNEQFF TGTGCCAATAGGCGCGACTCGAGCTCCAATGAGCAGTTCTTC